A selection of T cell receptor beta chains follows, all from one sample in a study of metastatic and nonmetastatic thyroid tumors. TCRdb re-called clones from the PCR reads using MiXCR. The table records tens of thousands of clones, about 15% of them present only once. The sample consisted of blood. These receptors were taken from a male donor with papillary thyroid cancer or a benign thyroid nodule (not recorded which). Some clones in this sample may be carry-over from other donors' samples. CDR3s include the opening cysteine and the closing phenylalanine or tryptophan. The D gene is left open where the match is weak. Rows may omit the clone size; those that give it use once, few, many or a size class.

CDR3 length	J gene	V gene	clone size	D gene	CDR3 protein	CDR3 DNA
16	TRBJ1-1	TRBV20-1	few	-	CSARDSHRWSNTEAFF	TGCAGTGCTAGAGATTCACACAGGTGGTCGAACACTGAAGCTTTCTTT
14	TRBJ2-5	TRBV11-2	many	TRBD1	CASNPVGTEETQYF	TGTGCCAGCAATCCCGTTGGGACAGAAGAGACCCAGTACTTC
15	TRBJ1-3	TRBV6-1	-	-	CASSEGGFSGNTIYF	TGTGCCAGCAGTGAGGGGGGTTTCTCTGGAAACACCATATATTTT
15	TRBJ1-2	TRBV15	-	TRBD1	CATSRTYGGQWGYTF	TGTGCCACCAGCAGAACCTACGGGGGACAGTGGGGCTACACCTTC
13	TRBJ2-7	TRBV5-4	-	-	CASNLDLSYERYF	TGTGCCAGCAACTTGGACCTTTCCTACGAGCGGTACTTC
12	TRBJ1-2	TRBV30	-	-	CAWTRGNYGYTF	TGTGCCTGGACTAGGGGCAACTATGGCTACACCTTC
15	TRBJ1-1	TRBV15	many	TRBD1	CATSRGGQGGTEAFF	TGTGCCACCAGCAGAGGGGGACAGGGGGGGACTGAAGCTTTCTTT
14	TRBJ2-2	TRBV6-1	few	-	CACNRAGLAGELFF	TGTGCCTGTAACAGGGCTGGCCTCGCCGGGGAGCTGTTTTTT
16	TRBJ2-1	TRBV5-1	many	-	CASTLGDTSLGNEQFF	TGCGCCAGCACTTTGGGTGATACTAGCTTGGGCAATGAGCAGTTCTTC
14	TRBJ2-3	TRBV27	-	TRBD2	CASNLGRGADTKYF	TGTGCCAGCAACCTGGGGCGGGGGGCAGATACGAAGTATTTT
12	TRBJ1-5	TRBV6-1	many	-	CASNQEGQPQHF	TGTGCCAGCAACCAGGAGGGGCAGCCCCAGCATTTT
15	TRBJ2-7	TRBV6-1	-	-	CASTPRDEGLYEQYF	TGTGCCAGCACGCCTAGAGATGAGGGCCTCTACGAGCAGTACTTC
15	TRBJ1-2	TRBV7-9	many	TRBD1	CASNRGQGKFYGYTF	TGTGCCAGCAACCGCGGACAGGGGAAGTTCTATGGCTACACCTTC
13	TRBJ2-7	TRBV6-5	medium-sized	-	CASSYRGSYEQYF	TGTGCCAGCAGTTACCGAGGATCCTACGAGCAGTACTTC
17	TRBJ2-7	TRBV7-2	many	-	CASSYDPQGDWSYEQYF	TGTGCCAGCAGCTACGACCCCCAGGGGGACTGGAGCTACGAGCAGTACTTC
11	TRBJ1-1	TRBV19	many	-	CASTWNTEAFF	TGTGCCAGCACATGGAACACTGAAGCTTTCTTT
18	TRBJ2-1	TRBV6-1	many	TRBD2	CASSEASPAGNPYNEQFF	TGTGCCAGCAGTGAAGCTAGTCCAGCGGGGAACCCATACAATGAGCAGTTCTTC
14	TRBJ2-5	TRBV24-1	many	-	CATSDEGLSETQYF	TGTGCCACCAGTGATGAGGGACTTTCGGAGACCCAGTACTTC
15	TRBJ2-2	TRBV20-1	-	-	CSARPLAVATGELSF	TGCAGTGCTAGACCCCTTGCAGTGGCCACCGGGGAGCTGTCTTTT
21	TRBJ1-1	TRBV20-1	many	TRBD1	CSARRPPEVGTGATVNTEAFF	TGCAGTGCTAGGAGACCCCCCGAGGTGGGGACAGGGGCTACCGTGAACACTGAAGCTTTCTTT
16	TRBJ2-5	TRBV7-6	-	-	CASSLEPVGLRETQYF	TGTGCCAGCAGCTTAGAGCCGGTTGGCCTGAGGGAGACCCAGTACTTC
13	TRBJ1-2	TRBV19	medium-sized	-	CASSGDGYYGYTF	TGTGCCAGTAGTGGAGACGGGTACTATGGCTACACCTTC
16	TRBJ1-5	TRBV7-2	many	-	CASSLAGGWSNQPQHF	TGTGCCAGCAGCTTAGCGGGCGGGTGGAGCAATCAGCCCCAGCATTTT
15	TRBJ2-7	TRBV30	-	-	CAWSPKGPTPYEQYF	TGTGCCTGGAGCCCGAAGGGACCGACCCCCTACGAGCAGTACTTC
14	TRBJ1-6	TRBV7-9	many	TRBD1	CASSLTGEHSPLHF	TGTGCCAGCAGCTTAACAGGGGAGCATTCACCCCTCCACTTT
14	TRBJ2-7	TRBV7-6	many	-	CASSSFAGAYEQYF	TGTGCCAGCAGCTCCTTCGCCGGGGCCTACGAGCAGTACTTC
13	TRBJ2-5	TRBV7-2	many	-	CASSLASAETQYF	TGTGCCAGCAGCTTAGCGTCAGCGGAGACCCAGTACTTC
15	TRBJ2-1	TRBV3-1	many	TRBD1	CASSGQGGRDNEQFF	TGTGCCAGCAGCGGACAGGGGGGTAGGGACAATGAGCAGTTCTTC
15	TRBJ2-7	TRBV10-1	many	-	CASSELVGDRYEQYF	TGCGCCAGCAGTGAGTTAGTGGGGGACCGGTACGAGCAGTACTTC
14	TRBJ2-5	TRBV11-2	-	-	CASSLVPRGGTQYF	TGTGCCAGCAGCTTAGTTCCTAGAGGAGGTACCCAGTACTTC
15	TRBJ2-5	TRBV20-1	-	TRBD1	CSPVFDRGGVKTQYF	TGCAGTCCAGTATTCGACAGGGGAGGTGTAAAGACCCAGTACTTC
14	TRBJ2-1	TRBV19	medium-sized	TRBD2	CASGERGVYNEQFF	TGTGCCAGTGGGGAGCGGGGGGTTTACAATGAGCAGTTCTTC
13	TRBJ1-2	TRBV18	-	TRBD1	CASSHGTGPGYTF	TGTGCCAGCTCACACGGGACAGGGCCTGGCTACACCTTC
16	TRBJ2-5	TRBV10-3	many	TRBD2	CAISEAGTSGQETQYF	TGTGCCATCAGTGAGGCCGGGACTAGCGGCCAAGAGACCCAGTACTTC
15	TRBJ2-1	TRBV12-3/TRBV12-4	many	TRBD2	CASSPGLALYNEQFF	TGTGCCAGCAGCCCGGGACTAGCATTGTACAATGAGCAGTTCTTC
16	TRBJ1-2	TRBV27	-	-	CASSSGTIGGLYGYTF	TGTGCCAGCAGTTCCGGGACGATCGGGGGACTCTATGGCTACACCTTC
14	TRBJ2-1	TRBV20-1	many	-	CSARDFLSYNEQFF	TGCAGTGCTAGAGACTTCCTCTCCTACAATGAGCAGTTCTTC
16	TRBJ2-1	TRBV11-2	many	TRBD1	CASSGNPGQGGDEQFF	TGTGCCAGCAGCGGAAACCCGGGACAGGGGGGTGATGAGCAGTTCTTC
14	TRBJ2-7	TRBV7-9	many	-	CASSSPGSGYEQYF	TGTGCCAGCAGCTCCCCTGGGAGTGGCTACGAGCAGTACTTC
16	TRBJ2-1	TRBV9	-	-	CASSVVGLGPYNEQFF	TGTGCCAGCAGCGTAGTGGGGCTGGGACCCTACAATGAGCAGTTCTTT
14	TRBJ1-2	TRBV20-1	many	-	CSVQGIRGLYGYTF	TGCAGTGTCCAGGGGATCAGGGGACTATATGGCTACACCTTC
17	TRBJ1-6	TRBV6-1	-	-	CASRLSGPGKGNSPLHF	TGTGCCAGCAGACTCTCCGGGCCTGGGAAGGGTAATTCACCCCTCCACTTT
16	TRBJ1-1	TRBV6-1	medium-sized	TRBD1	CASSRTSTNNRGNAFF	TGTGCCAGCAGTCGCACTTCTACGAACAACAGGGGAAATGCTTTCTTT
15	TRBJ2-1	TRBV20-1	-	TRBD2	CSAPSSGRVYNEQFF	TGCAGTGCTCCCTCTAGCGGGAGGGTCTACAATGAGCAGTTCTTC